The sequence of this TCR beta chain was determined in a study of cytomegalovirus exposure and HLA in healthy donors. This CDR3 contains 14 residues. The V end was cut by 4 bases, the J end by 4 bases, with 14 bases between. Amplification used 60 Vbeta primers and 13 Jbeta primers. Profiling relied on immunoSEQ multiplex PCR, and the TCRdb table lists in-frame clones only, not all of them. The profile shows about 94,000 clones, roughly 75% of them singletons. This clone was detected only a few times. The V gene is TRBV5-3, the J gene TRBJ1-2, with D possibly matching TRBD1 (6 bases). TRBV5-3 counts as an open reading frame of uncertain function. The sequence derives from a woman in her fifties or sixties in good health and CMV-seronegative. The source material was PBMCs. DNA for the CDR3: TGTGCCAGAAGCAACCCTGGACAGTTCTATGGCTACACCTTC. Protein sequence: CARSNPGQFYGYTF.